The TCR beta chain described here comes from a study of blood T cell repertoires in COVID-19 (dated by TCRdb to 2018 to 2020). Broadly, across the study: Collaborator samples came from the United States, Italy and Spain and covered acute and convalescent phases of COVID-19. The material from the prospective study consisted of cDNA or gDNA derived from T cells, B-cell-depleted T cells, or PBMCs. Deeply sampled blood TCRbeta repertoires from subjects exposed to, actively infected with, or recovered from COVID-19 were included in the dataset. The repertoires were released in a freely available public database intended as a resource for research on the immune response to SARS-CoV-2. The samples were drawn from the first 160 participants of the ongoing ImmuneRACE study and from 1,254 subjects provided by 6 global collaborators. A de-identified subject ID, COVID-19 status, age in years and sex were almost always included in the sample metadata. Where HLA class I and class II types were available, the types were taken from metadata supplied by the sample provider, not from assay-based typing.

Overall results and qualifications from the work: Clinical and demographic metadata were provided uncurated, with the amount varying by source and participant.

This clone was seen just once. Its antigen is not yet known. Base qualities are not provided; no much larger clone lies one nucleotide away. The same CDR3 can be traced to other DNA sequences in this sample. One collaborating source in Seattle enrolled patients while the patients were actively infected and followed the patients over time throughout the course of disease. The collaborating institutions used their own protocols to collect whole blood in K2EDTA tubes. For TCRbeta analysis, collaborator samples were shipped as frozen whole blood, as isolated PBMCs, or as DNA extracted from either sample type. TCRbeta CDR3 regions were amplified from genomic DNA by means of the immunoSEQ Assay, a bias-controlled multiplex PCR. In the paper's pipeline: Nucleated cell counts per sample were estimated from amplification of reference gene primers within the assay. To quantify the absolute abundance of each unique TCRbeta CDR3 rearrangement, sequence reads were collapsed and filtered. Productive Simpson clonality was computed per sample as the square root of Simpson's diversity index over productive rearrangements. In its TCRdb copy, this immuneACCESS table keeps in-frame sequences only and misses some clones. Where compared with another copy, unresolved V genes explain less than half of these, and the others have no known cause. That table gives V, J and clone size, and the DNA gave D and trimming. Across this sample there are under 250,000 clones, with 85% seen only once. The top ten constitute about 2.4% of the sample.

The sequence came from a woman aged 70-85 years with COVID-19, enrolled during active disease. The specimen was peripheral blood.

The DNA reads TGTGCCAGCAGCTTACAGGGAAACACTGAAGCTTTCTTT. Protein translation: CASSLQGNTEAFF. The chain is encoded by TRBV7-2 joined to TRBJ1-1, with TRBD1 perhaps the D gene, on 5 matching bases. The CDR3 runs 13 residues from the cysteine to the phenylalanine. CDR3 DNA only is kept here, 39 bases in frame from base 1. The germline V gene encodes CDR1 SGHTA and CDR2 FQGNSA. V lost 2 bases and J lost 2 bases; the stretch between them is 6 bases long.